Sequencing of this TCR beta chain was carried out in a study of blood T cells in healthy people across ages. Study-level points and caveats: As age increased, TCR beta diversity per million T cells fell in a roughly linear fashion. Unsorted PBMC material precluded a definitive naive versus antigen-experienced comparison.

This clonotype was counted between two and nine times. No antigen is known for it. In terms of origin and age, donors were healthy Caucasian individuals from Russia aged roughly 6 to 90. Together with a sample-barcoded 5' primer, a J-beta primer mix was included in a second PCR lasting roughly 7 to 11 cycles. A tag from a template-switch adaptor with 12 random nucleotides marked each cDNA molecule. One entry per CDR3 protein results from TCRdb running MiXCR on the 5' RACE reads. Of 1.5 million to 2 million distinct CDR3 sequences listed, about 35% are singletons. The CDR3 consists of 16 residues. The trim removed 7 bases at V and 4 bases at J, leaving 9 bases unmatched. Germline V gives CDR1 SEHNR, CDR2 FQNEAQ (reference sequence).

This clonotype was obtained from a woman in her thirties in good health. The V call is TRBV7-9, the J call TRBJ2-1; 11 bases fit TRBD2. The sample was blood. This CDR3 reads CASTRGTSGGYNEQFF. The DNA of the CDR3 is TGTGCCAGCACCCGAGGAACTAGCGGGGGATACAATGAGCAGTTCTTC.